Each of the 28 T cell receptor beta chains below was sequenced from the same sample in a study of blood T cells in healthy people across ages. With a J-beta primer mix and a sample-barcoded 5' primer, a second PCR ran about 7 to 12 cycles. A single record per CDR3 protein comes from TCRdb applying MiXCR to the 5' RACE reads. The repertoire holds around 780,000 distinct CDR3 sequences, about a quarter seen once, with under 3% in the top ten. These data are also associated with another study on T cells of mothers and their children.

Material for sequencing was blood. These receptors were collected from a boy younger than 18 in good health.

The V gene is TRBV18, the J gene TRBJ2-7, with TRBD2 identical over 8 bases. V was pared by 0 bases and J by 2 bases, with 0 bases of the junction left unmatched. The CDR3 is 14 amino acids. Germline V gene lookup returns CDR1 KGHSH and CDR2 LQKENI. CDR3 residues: CASSPPGLAYEQYF. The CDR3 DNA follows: TGTGCCAGCTCACCACCGGGACTAGCCTACGAGCAGTACTTC.

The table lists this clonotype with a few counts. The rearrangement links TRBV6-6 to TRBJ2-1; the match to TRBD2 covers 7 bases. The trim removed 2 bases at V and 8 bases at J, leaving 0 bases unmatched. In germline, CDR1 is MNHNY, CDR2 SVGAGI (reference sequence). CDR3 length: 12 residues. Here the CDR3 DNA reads TGTGCCAGCAGTTACACTAGCGATGAGCAGTTCTTC. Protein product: CASSYTSDEQFF.

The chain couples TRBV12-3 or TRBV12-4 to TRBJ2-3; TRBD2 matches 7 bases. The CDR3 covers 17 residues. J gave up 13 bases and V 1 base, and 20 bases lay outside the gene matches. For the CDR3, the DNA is TGTGCCAGCAGTTTAGACCCTAGCGGAGTGAGCACAGATGCGGAGTATTTT. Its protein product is CASSLDPSGVSTDAEYF.

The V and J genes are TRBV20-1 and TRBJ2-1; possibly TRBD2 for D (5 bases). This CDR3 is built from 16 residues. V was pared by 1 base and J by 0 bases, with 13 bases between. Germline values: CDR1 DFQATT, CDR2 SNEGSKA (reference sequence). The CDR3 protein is CSARAAGIISYNEQFF. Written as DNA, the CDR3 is TGCAGTGCTAGAGCCGCCGGGATTATCTCCTACAATGAGCAGTTCTTC.

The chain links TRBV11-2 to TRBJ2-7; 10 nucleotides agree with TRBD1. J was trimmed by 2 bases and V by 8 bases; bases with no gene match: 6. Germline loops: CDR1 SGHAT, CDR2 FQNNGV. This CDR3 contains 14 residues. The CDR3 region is CASEDRGETYEQYF. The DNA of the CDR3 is TGTGCCAGCGAGGACAGGGGGGAAACCTACGAGCAGTACTTC.

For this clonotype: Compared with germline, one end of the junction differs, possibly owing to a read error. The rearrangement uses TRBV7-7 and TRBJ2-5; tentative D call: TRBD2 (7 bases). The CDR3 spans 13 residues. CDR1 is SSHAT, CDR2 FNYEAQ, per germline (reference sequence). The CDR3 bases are TGTGCCGGCAGTCGGGGGGCCGGGGAGACCCAGTACTTC. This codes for CAGSRGAGETQYF.

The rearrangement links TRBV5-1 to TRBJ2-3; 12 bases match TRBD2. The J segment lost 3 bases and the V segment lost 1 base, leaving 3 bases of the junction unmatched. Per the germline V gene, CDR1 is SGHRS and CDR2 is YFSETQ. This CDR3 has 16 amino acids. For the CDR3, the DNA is TGCGCCAGCAGCTTGACGACTAGCGGGGGAACAGATACGCAGTATTTT. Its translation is CASSLTTSGGTDTQYF.

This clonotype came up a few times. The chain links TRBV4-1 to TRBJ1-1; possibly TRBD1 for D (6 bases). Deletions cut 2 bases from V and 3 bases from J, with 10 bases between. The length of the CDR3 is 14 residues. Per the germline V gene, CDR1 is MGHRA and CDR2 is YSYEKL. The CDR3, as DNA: TGCGCCAGCAGCCAAAACAGGGCGGACACTGAAGCTTTCTTT. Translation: CASSQNRADTEAFF.

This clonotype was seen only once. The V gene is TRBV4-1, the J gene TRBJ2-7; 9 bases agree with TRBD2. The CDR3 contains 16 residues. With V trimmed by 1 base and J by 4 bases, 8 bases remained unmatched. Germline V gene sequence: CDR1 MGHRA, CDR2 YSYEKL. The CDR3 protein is CASSQVPTTSGYEQYF. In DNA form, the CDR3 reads TGCGCCAGCAGCCAAGTACCAACGACTAGCGGTTACGAGCAGTACTTC.

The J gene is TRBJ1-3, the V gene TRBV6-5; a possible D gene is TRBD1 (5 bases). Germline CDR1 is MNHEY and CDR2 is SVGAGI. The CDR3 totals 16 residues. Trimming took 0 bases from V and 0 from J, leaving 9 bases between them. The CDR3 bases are TGTGCCAGCAGTTACTCGGGACGGTACTCTGGAAACACCATATATTTT. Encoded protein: CASSYSGRYSGNTIYF.

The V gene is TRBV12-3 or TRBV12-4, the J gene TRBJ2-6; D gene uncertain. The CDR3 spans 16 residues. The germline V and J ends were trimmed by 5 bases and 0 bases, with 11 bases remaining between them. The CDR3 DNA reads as TGTGCCAGCAGTATCGAGGCCCCCTCTGGGGCCAACGTCCTGACTTTC. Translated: CASSIEAPSGANVLTF.

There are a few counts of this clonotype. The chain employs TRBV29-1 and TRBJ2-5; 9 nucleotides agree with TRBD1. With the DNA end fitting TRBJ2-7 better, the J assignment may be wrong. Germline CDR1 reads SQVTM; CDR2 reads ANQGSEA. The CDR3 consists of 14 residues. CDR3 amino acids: CSVGGGQGTDEQYF. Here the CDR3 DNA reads TGCAGCGTGGGGGGGGGACAGGGTACCGACGAGCAGTACTTC.

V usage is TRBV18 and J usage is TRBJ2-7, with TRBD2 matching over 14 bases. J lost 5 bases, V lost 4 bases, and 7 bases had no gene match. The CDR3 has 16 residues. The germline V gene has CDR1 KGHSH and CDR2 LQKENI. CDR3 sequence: CASSRGTSGGLDEQYF. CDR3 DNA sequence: TGTGCCAGCTCACGGGGGACTAGCGGGGGCCTAGACGAGCAGTACTTC.

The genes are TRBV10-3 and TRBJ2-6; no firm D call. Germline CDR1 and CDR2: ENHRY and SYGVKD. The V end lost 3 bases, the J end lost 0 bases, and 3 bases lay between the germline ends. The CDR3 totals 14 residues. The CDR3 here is CAISDRSGANVLTF. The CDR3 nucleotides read TGTGCCATCAGTGACCGCTCTGGGGCCAACGTCCTGACTTTC.

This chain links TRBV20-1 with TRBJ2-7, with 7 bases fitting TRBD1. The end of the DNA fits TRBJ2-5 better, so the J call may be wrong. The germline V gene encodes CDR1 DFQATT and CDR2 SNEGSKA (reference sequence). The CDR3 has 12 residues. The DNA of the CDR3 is TGCAGTACCCAGGGGGTCCGAGAGACCCAGTACTTC. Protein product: CSTQGVRETQYF.

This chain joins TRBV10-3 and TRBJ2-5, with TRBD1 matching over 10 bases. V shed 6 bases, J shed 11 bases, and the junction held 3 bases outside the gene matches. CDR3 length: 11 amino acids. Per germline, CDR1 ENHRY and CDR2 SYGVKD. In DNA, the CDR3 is TGTGCCATCAGGGGGACAGGGGAGCAGTACTTC. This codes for CAIRGTGEQYF.

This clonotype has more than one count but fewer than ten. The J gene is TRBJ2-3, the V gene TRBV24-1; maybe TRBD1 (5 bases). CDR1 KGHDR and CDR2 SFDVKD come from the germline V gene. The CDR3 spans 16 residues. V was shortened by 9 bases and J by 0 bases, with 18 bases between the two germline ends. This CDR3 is CATSQSPGFSTDTQYF. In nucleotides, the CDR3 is TGTGCCACCTCGCAGAGTCCAGGGTTTAGCACAGATACGCAGTATTTT.

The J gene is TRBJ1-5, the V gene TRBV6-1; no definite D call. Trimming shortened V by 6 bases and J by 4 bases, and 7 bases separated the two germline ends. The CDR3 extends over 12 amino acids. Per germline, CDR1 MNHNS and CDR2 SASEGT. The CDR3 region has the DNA TGTGCCAGCAGCGCCTTAAATCAGCCCCAGCATTTT. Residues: CASSALNQPQHF.

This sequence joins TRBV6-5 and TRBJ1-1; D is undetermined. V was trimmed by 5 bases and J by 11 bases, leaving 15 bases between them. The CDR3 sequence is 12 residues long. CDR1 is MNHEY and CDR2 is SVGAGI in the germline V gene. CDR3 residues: CASSPPGRAAFF. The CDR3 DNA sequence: TGTGCCAGCAGTCCCCCGGGGAGGGCTGCTTTCTTT.

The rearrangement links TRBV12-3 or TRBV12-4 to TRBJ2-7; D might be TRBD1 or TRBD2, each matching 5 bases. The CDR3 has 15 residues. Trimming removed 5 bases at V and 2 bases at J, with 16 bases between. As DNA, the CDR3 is TGTGCCAGCAGTGGTCCCGGGACGGTCCCCTACGAGCAGTACTTC. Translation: CASSGPGTVPYEQYF.

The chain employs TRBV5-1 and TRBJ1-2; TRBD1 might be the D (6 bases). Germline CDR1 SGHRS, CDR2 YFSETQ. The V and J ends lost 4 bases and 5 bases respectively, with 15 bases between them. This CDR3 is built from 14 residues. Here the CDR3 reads CASSPRQGTYGYTF. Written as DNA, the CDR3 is TGCGCCAGCAGCCCCCGCCAGGGGACTTATGGCTACACCTTC.

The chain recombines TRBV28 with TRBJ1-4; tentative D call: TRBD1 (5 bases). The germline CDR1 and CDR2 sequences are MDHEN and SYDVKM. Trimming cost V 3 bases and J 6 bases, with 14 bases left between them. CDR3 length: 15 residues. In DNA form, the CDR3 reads TGTGCCAGCAGTTTGGTGTTTGGAGGGGATGAAAAACTGTTTTTT. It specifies CASSLVFGGDEKLFF.

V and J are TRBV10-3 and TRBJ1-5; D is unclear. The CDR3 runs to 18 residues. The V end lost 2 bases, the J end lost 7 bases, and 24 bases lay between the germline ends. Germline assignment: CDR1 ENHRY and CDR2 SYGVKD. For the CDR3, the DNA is TGTGCCATCAGTGAGGGCCTGGTTGTGGGGAGGACCGGGCAGCCCCAGCATTTT. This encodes CAISEGLVVGRTGQPQHF.

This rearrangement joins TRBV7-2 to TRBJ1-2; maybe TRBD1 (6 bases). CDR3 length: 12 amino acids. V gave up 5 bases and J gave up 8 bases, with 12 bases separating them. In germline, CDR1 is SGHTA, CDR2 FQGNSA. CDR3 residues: CASSTQGWGYTF. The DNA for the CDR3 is TGTGCCAGCAGCACACAGGGCTGGGGCTACACCTTC.

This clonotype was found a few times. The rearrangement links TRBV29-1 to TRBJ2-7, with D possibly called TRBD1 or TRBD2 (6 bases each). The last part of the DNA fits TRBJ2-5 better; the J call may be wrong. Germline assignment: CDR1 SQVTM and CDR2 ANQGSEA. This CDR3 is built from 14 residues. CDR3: CSVEGGSGGETQYF. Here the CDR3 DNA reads TGCAGCGTTGAGGGGGGCAGCGGTGGGGAGACCCAGTACTTC.

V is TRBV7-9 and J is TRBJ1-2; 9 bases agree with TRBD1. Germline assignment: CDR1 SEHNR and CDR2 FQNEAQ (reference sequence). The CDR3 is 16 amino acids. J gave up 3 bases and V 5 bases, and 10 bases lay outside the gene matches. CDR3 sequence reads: CASSATGQGPDYGYTF. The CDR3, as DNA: TGTGCCAGCAGCGCAACGGGACAGGGACCGGACTATGGCTACACCTTC.

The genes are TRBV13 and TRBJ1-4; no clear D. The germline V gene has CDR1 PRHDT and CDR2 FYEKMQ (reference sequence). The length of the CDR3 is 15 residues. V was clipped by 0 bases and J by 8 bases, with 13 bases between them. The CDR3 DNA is TGTGCCAGCAGCTTAGGTGCGGTGGTCCAGGAAAAACTGTTTTTT. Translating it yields CASSLGAVVQEKLFF. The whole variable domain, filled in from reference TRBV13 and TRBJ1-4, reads AAGVIQSPRHLIKEKRETATLKCYPIPRHDTVYWYQQGPGQDPQFLISFYEKMQSDKGSIPDRFSAQQFSDYHSELNMSSLELGDSALYFCASSLGAVVQEKLFFGSGTQLSVL.

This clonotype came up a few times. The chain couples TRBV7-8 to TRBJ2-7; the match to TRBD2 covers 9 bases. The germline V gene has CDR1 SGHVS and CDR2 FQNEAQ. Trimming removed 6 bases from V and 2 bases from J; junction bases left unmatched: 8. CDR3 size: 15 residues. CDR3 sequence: CASSSPTSGTYEQYF. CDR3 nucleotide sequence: TGTGCCAGCAGTTCACCGACTAGCGGTACCTACGAGCAGTACTTC. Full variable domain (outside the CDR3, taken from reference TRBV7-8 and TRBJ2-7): GAGVSQSPRYKVAKRGQDVALRCDPISGHVSLFWYQQALGQGPEFLTYFQNEAQLDKSGLPSDRFFAERPEGSVSTLKIQRTQQEDSAVYLCASSSPTSGTYEQYFGPGTRLTVT.